This T cell receptor (beta chain) appears in the sequencing data of a study of graft-versus-host responses after intestinal transplantation. Study-wide points: Early declines in HvG clones that occurred post-transplant were associated with peak circulating GvH clone levels.

The data were produced by immunoSEQ multiplex PCR, yet TCRdb's version contains in-frame clones alone and is incomplete. In the table there are some 84,000 clones, approximately 78% of which are singletons. The CDR3 has 15 amino acids. V was pared by 1 base and J by 3 bases, with 4 bases of the junction left unmatched. Germline CDR1 KGHSH, CDR2 LQKENI. Remarks on this clone: Its target is not known.

The input for sequencing was unstimulated CD4+ T cells sorted from spleen or lymph node cells, taken before intestinal transplant. The sequence was collected from a human donor who received an intestinal transplant. The chain joins TRBV18 to TRBJ2-3; 7 positions agree with TRBD1. CDR3 nucleotides: TGTGCCAGCTCACCACAGGGGGCGAGGACAGATACGCAGTATTTT. Translation: CASSPQGARTDTQYF. Drawing the rest from reference TRBV18 and TRBJ2-3, the complete variable domain is NAGVMQNPRHLVRRRGQEARLRCSPMKGHSHVYWYRQLPEEGLKFMVYLQKENIIDESGMPKERFSAEFPKEGPSILRIQQVVRGDSAAYFCASSPQGARTDTQYFGPGTRLTVL.